These T cell receptor beta chains were read from a single sample in a study of blood T cell repertoires in COVID-19. The table came from immunoSEQ multiplex PCR; TCRdb's copy has only in-frame clones and leaves some out. The sample includes 150,000 or so clones, about 80% seen only once; the top ten take approximately 8.4%. The sequencing input was PBMCs or T cells enriched from blood (not recorded which). Receptor source: a man between 45 and 60 years old who had recovered from COVID-19. The CDR3 runs from the conserved cysteine through the conserved F or W. The D gene is left open where the match is weak. Not all rows give a size; the values are once, few, many and, for expanded clones, a class.

>15|TRBJ1-1|TRBV6-2/TRBV6-3|.|.
TGTGCCAGCAGTTACTCTGGACATCGGAACACTGAAGCTTTCTTT
CASSYSGHRNTEAFF
>12|TRBJ1-1|TRBV9|.|.
TGTGCCAGCAGCGCCCGGGTTATTGAAGCTTTCTTT
CASSARVIEAFF
>14|TRBJ2-1|TRBV9|.|.
TGTGCCAGCAGCCTCTCCCCGGGGTTCAATGAGCAGTTCTTC
CASSLSPGFNEQFF
>17|TRBJ2-2|TRBV19|TRBD2|.
TGTGCCAGTAGTAAGGGACTAGCGGGGGGTTACACCGGGGAGCTGTTTTTT
CASSKGLAGGYTGELFF
>16|TRBJ2-1|TRBV18|TRBD2|.
TGTGCCAGCCAGACTAGCGGGGGGGCCTGGGGAAATGAGCAGTTCTTC
CASQTSGGAWGNEQFF
>13|TRBJ1-5|TRBV28|.|.
TGTGCCAGCAGTTCCGGGACAAGACAGCCCCAGCATTTT
CASSSGTRQPQHF
>13|TRBJ2-3|TRBV7-2|.|.
TGTGCCAGCAGAGGCATCGGGCGGGGCGATCCGTATTTT
CASRGIGRGDPYF
>15|TRBJ1-5|TRBV6-5|TRBD1|.
TGTGCCAGCAGTTACGCAGGGGGTAGCAATCAGCCCCAGCATTTT
CASSYAGGSNQPQHF
>17|TRBJ1-4|TRBV4-2|TRBD1|few
TGTGCCAGCAGCCAAGCATCAGGGGGACAGGGGGCCGAAAAACTGTTTTTT
CASSQASGGQGAEKLFF
>15|TRBJ1-1|TRBV7-2|TRBD1|few
TGTGCCAGCAGCTTACTAGGGACAGGGCCTCTTGAAGCTTTCTTT
CASSLLGTGPLEAFF
>16|TRBJ1-4|TRBV13|.|.
TGTGCCAGCAGCTCCAAATTACAGGATCTTAATGAAAAACTGTTTTTT
CASSSKLQDLNEKLFF
>15|TRBJ1-1|TRBV10-3|.|.
TGTGCCATCAGTGAGTCGGAGATGCTGAACACTGAAGCTTTCTTT
CAISESEMLNTEAFF
>13|TRBJ2-3|TRBV7-6|.|.
TGTGCCAGCTCCCGGGGGAACACAGATACGCAGTATTTT
CASSRGNTDTQYF
>19|TRBJ2-6|TRBV3-1/TRBV3-2|TRBD1|.
TGTGCCAGCGAGCACAGGACAGGCATAAGACGATCTGGGGCCAACGTCCTGACTTTC
CASEHRTGIRRSGANVLTF
>16|TRBJ2-1|TRBV27|TRBD2|once
TGTGCCAGCAGTCCCCCCCGCGGGGGGGCTTACAATGAGCAGTTCTTC
CASSPPRGGAYNEQFF
>13|TRBJ1-2|TRBV4-3|TRBD1|.
TGCGCCAGCAGCCAGGGACAGCCGCGGGGCTACACCTTC
CASSQGQPRGYTF
>14|TRBJ1-6|TRBV19|.|.
TGTGCCAGTAAGCCAGGGGCGAATAATTCACCCCTCCACTTT
CASKPGANNSPLHF
>15|TRBJ1-2|TRBV7-2|TRBD1|.
TGTGCCGGGGGGACAGCCTTACTCCCGGGCTATGGCTACACCTTC
CAGGTALLPGYGYTF
>17|TRBJ2-1|TRBV5-8|TRBD1|.
TGTGCCAGCAGCTTGGTTGTAGGGACAGGGGGATTAAATGAGCAGTTCTTC
CASSLVVGTGGLNEQFF
>16|TRBJ2-2|TRBV15|TRBD1|.
TGTGCCACCAGCGGGACGGACAGGGGGGAAACCGGGGAGCTGTTTTTT
CATSGTDRGETGELFF
>15|TRBJ1-6|TRBV7-3|TRBD1|.
TGTGCCAGCAGCAAACAGGGGGATTATAATTCACCCCTCCACTTT
CASSKQGDYNSPLHF
>16|TRBJ1-5|TRBV24-1|TRBD1|.
TGTGCCACCAGTGATTCACAGGGGGCCGGCAATCAGCCCCAGCATTTT
CATSDSQGAGNQPQHF
>15|TRBJ2-5|TRBV30|TRBD1|.
TGTGCCTGGAGGCCCGGGACAGCGTACCAAGAGACCCAGTACTTC
CAWRPGTAYQETQYF
>15|TRBJ2-5|TRBV24-1|TRBD1|.
TGTGCCACCAGTGATGGGGGACAGCTTCGGGAGACCCAGTACTTC
CATSDGGQLRETQYF
>14|TRBJ1-5|TRBV6-5|.|.
TGTGCCAGCAGTTACTTGGCAGGGAATCAGCCCCAGCATTTT
CASSYLAGNQPQHF
>14|TRBJ2-7|TRBV6-5|TRBD1|.
TGTGCCACAACTGACAGGGGGCTTTCCTACGAGCAGTACTTC
CATTDRGLSYEQYF
>13|TRBJ1-6|TRBV6-4|.|.
TGTGCCAGCAGTCCGACAGTCAGGGGACCCCTCCACTTT
CASSPTVRGPLHF
>14|TRBJ1-2|TRBV6-6|.|.
TGTGCCAGCAGTAGAACGAAAGAGGGCTATGGCTACACCTTC
CASSRTKEGYGYTF